This record concerns one T cell receptor (beta chain) sequence. The assay was immunoSEQ multiplex PCR, and TCRdb's table has in-frame clones only and misses some. The data show about 130,000 clones, 70% to 90% seen once. The junction had 6 bases not matched to a gene; V was cut back by 10 bases and J by 1 base. Germline CDR1 and CDR2: MDHEN and SYDVKM. The CDR3 spans 13 residues. The data are from a study of blood T cell repertoires in COVID-19. Study in general: Acute-phase and convalescent COVID-19 samples originated in the United States, Italy and Spain. T cells, B-cell-depleted T cells, or PBMCs provided the cDNA or gDNA that served as material.

The receptor's source is a man aged 45 to 65 with acute or convalescent COVID-19. The rearrangement links TRBV28 to TRBJ1-2, with 7 bases identical to TRBD1. Specimen: peripheral blood. CDR3 coding DNA: TGTGCCATTCTTGACAGGGATAACTATGGCTACACCTTC. This encodes CAILDRDNYGYTF.